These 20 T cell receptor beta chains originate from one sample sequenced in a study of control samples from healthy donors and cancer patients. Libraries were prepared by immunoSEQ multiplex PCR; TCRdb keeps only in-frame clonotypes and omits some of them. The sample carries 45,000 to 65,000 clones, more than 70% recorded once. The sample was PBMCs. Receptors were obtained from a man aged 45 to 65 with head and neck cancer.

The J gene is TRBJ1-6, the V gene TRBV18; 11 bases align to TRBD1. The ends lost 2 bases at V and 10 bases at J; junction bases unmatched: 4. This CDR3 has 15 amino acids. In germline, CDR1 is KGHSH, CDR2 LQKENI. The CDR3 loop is CASSPTGQGESPLHF. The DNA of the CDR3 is TGTGCCAGCTCACCAACGGGACAGGGGGAATCACCCCTCCACTTT. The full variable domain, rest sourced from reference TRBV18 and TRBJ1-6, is NAGVMQNPRHLVRRRGQEARLRCSPMKGHSHVYWYRQLPEEGLKFMVYLQKENIIDESGMPKERFSAEFPKEGPSILRIQQVVRGDSAAYFCASSPTGQGESPLHFGNGTRLTVT.

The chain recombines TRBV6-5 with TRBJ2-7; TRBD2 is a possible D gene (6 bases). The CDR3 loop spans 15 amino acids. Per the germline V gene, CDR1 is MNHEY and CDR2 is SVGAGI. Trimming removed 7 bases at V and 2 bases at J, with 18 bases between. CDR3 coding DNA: TGTGCCAGCAAAGTTGACGGGACTGTAGCCTACGAGCAGTACTTC. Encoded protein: CASKVDGTVAYEQYF.

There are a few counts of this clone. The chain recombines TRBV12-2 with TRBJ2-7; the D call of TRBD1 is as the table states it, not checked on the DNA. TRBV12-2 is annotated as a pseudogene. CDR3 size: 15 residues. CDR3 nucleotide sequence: TGTGCAAGTCGCTTAGTTTGCAGGCCCATCTACGAGCAGTACTTC. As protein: CASRLVCRPIYEQYF.

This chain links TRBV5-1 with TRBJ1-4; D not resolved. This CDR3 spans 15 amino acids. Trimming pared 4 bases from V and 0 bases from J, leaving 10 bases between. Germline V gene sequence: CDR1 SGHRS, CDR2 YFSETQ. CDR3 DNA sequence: TGCGCCAGCAGCCGCCTCCCAGCAACTAATGAAAAACTGTTTTTT. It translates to CASSRLPATNEKLFF. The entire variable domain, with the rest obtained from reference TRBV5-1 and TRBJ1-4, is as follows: KAGVTQTPRYLIKTRGQQVTLSCSPISGHRSVSWYQQTPGQGLQFLFEYFSETQRNKGNFPGRFSGRQFSNSRSEMNVSTLELGDSALYLCASSRLPATNEKLFFGSGTQLSVL.

CDR3: CASSEGGNTEAFF. CDR3 nucleotide sequence: TGTGCCAGCAGTGAGGGGGGGAACACTGAAGCTTTCTTT. V is TRBV28 and J is TRBJ1-1; a possible D gene is TRBD1 (6 bases). The V gene lost 5 bases and the J gene lost 1 base, with 8 bases spanning the gap. Per the germline V gene, CDR1 is MDHEN and CDR2 is SYDVKM. The CDR3 consists of 13 residues.

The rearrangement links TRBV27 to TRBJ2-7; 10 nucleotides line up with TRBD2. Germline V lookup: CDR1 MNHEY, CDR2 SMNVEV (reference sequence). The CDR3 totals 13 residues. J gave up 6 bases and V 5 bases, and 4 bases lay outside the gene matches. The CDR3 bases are TGTGCCAGCAGTAGCGTAGCGGGGGGCGAGCAGTACTTC. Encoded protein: CASSSVAGGEQYF.

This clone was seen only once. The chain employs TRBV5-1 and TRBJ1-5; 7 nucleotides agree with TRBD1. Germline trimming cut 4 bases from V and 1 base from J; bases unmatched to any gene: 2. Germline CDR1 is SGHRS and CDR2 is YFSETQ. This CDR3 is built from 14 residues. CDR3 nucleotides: TGCGCCAGCAGCGAGGGGGCGAGCAATCAGCCCCAGCATTTT. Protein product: CASSEGASNQPQHF.

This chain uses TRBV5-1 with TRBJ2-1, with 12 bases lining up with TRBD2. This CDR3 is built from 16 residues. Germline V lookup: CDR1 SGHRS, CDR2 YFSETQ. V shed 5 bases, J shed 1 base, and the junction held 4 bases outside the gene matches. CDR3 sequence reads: CASSRTSGTSYNEQFF. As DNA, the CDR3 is TGCGCCAGCAGTAGGACTAGCGGGACGTCCTACAATGAGCAGTTCTTC.

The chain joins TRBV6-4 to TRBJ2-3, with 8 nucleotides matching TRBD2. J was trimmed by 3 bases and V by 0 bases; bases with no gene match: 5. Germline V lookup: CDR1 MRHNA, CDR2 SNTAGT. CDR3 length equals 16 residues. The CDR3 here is CASSDSVGRATDTQYF. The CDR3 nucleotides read TGTGCCAGCAGTGACTCGGTCGGGAGGGCGACAGATACGCAGTATTTT.

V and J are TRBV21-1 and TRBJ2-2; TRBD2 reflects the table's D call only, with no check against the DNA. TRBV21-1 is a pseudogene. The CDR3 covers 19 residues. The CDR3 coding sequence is TGTGCCAGCAGCAAATCCCCGGGACTAGCGGGAACTAACACCGGGGAGCTGTTTTTT. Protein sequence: CASSKSPGLAGTNTGELFF.

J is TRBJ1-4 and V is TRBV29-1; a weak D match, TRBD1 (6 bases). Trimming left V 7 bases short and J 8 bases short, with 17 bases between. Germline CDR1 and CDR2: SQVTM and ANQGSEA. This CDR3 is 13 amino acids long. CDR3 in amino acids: CSATDKGGEKLFF. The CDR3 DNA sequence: TGCAGCGCCACGGACAAGGGGGGAGAAAAACTGTTTTTT.

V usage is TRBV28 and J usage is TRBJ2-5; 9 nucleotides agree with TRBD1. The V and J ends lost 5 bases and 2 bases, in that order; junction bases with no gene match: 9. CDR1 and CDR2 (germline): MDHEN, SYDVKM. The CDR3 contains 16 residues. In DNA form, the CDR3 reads TGTGCCAGCAGTGACAGGGGGTGGAGTCGTCAAGAGACCCAGTACTTC. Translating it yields CASSDRGWSRQETQYF. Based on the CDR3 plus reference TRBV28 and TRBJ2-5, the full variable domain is DVKVTQSSRYLVKRTGEKVFLECVQDMDHENMFWYRQDPGLGLRLIYFSYDVKMKEKGDIPEGYSVSREKKERFSLILESASTNQTSMYLCASSDRGWSRQETQYFGPGTRLLVL.

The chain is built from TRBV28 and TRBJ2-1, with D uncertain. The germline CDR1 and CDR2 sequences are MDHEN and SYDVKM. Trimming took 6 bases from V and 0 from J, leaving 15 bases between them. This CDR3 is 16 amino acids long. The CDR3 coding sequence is TGTGCCAGCAGCTCGATCTTAGATAGCTCCTACAATGAGCAGTTCTTC. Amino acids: CASSSILDSSYNEQFF.

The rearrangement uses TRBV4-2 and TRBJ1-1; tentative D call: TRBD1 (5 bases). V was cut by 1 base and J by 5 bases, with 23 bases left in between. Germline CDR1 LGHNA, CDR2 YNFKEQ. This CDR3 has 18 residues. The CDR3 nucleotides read TGTGCCAGCAGCCAAGTGATAGGGACGGACCCCGGCAGGACTGAAGCTTTCTTT. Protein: CASSQVIGTDPGRTEAFF.

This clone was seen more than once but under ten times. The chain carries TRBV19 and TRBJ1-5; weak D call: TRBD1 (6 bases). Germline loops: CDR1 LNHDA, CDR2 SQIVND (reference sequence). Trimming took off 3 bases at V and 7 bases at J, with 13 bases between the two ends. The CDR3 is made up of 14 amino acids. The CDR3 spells CASSMTGPFQPQHF. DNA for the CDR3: TGTGCCAGTAGTATGACAGGCCCTTTCCAGCCCCAGCATTTT.

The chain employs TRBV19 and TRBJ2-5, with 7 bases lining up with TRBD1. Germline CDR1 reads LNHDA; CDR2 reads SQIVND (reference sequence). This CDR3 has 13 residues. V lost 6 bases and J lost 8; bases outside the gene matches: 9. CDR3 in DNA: TGTGCCAGTAGCATACAGGGGTTAGATACCCAGTACTTC. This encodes CASSIQGLDTQYF.

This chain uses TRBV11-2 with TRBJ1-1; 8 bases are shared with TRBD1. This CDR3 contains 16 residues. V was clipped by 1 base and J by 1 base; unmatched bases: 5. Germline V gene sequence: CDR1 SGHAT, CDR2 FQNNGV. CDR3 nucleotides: TGTGCCAGCAGCTTAGTACGACAGGGGAGGAACACTGAAGCTTTCTTT. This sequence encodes CASSLVRQGRNTEAFF.

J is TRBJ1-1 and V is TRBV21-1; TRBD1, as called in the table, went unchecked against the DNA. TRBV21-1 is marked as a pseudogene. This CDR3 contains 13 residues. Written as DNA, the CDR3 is TGTGCCAGCCCGGACAGGGCTGACACTGAAGCTTTCTTT. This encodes CASPDRADTEAFF.

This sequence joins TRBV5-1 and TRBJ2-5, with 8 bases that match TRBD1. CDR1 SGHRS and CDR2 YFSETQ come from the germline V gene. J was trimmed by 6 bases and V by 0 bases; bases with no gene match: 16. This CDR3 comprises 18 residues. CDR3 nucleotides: TGCGCCAGCAGCTTGGCTCAGGGGGCCGGATCTCCCACCAAGACCCAGTACTTC. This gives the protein CASSLAQGAGSPTKTQYF.

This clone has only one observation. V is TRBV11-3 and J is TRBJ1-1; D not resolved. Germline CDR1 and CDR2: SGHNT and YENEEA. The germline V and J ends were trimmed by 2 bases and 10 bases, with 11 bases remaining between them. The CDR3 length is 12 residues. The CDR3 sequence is CASSLSFRGAFF. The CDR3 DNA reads TGTGCCAGCAGCTTATCTTTCCGGGGAGCTTTCTTT.